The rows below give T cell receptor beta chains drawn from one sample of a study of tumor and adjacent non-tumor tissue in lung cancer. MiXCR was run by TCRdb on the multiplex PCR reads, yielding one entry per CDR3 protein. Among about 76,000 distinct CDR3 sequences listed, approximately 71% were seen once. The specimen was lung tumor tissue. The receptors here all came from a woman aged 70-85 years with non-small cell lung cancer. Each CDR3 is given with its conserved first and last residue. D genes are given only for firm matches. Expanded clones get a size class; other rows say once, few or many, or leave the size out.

CSVVAAGGWVTQYF	TGCAGCGTTGTGGCGGCCGGGGGATGGGTGACCCAGTACTTC	TRBJ2-5	-	-	TRBV29-1
CASSLPPGSSHEQYF	TGTGCCAGCAGTTTACCCCCGGGAAGCTCACACGAGCAGTACTTC	TRBJ2-7	many	-	TRBV28
CAWSPPDRAQEKLFF	TGTGCCTGGAGTCCCCCCGACAGGGCTCAAGAAAAACTGTTTTTT	TRBJ1-4	many	TRBD1	TRBV30
CASSGGASDSPYEQYF	TGTGCCAGCAGTGGGGGCGCTAGCGACAGCCCCTACGAGCAGTACTTC	TRBJ2-7	-	-	TRBV6-1
CASDSHSGASTDTQYF	TGTGCTAGTGATTCCCACTCGGGGGCCAGCACAGATACGCAGTATTTT	TRBJ2-3	-	-	TRBV12-5
CASNESHAYALPQHF	TGTGCCAGCAACGAATCCCACGCCTATGCTCTGCCCCAGCATTTT	TRBJ1-5	-	-	TRBV28
CASSQDLADVADTEAFF	TGTGCCAGCAGCCAAGATCTGGCGGACGTGGCGGACACTGAAGCTTTCTTT	TRBJ1-1	many	-	TRBV4-2
CVSRRLAGVYEQYF	TGTGTCAGCAGACGACTAGCAGGAGTGTATGAGCAGTACTTC	TRBJ2-7	-	TRBD2	TRBV6-2/TRBV6-3
CASSPGAGTGEKETQYF	TGTGCCAGCAGCCCAGGTGCGGGGACCGGGGAAAAAGAGACCCAGTACTTC	TRBJ2-5	many	-	TRBV6-6
CVSRGEFFYNEQFF	TGTGTCAGCCGCGGGGAGTTTTTTTACAATGAGCAGTTCTTC	TRBJ2-1	-	-	TRBV28
CSARGIDRANYGYTF	TGCAGTGCTAGAGGGATCGACAGGGCTAACTATGGCTACACCTTC	TRBJ1-2	many	TRBD1	TRBV20-1
CSGGRNTEAFF	TGCAGCGGCGGGCGCAACACTGAAGCTTTCTTT	TRBJ1-1	medium-sized	-	TRBV29-1
CSAREGKRELNEQFF	TGCAGTGCTAGAGAGGGGAAGCGGGAGTTAAATGAGCAGTTCTTC	TRBJ2-1	-	TRBD2	TRBV20-1